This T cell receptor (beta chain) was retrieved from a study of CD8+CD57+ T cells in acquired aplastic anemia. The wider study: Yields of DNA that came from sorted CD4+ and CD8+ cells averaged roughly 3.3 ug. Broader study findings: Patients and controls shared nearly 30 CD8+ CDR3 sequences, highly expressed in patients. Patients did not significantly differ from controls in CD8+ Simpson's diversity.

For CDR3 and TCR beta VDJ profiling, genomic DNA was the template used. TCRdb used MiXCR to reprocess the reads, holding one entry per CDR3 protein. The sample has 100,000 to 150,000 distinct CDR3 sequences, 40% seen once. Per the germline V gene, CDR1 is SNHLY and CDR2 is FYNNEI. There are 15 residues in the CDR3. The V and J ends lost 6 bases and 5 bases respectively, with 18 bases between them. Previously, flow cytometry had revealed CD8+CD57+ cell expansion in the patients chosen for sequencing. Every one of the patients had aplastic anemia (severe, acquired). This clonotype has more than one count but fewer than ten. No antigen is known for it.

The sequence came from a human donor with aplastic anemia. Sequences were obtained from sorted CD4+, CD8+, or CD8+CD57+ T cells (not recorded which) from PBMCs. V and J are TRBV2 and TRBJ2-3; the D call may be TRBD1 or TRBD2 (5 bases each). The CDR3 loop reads CASRARDVTGDTQYF. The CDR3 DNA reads TGTGCCAGCAGGGCCCGGGACGTGACGGGAGATACGCAGTATTTT.